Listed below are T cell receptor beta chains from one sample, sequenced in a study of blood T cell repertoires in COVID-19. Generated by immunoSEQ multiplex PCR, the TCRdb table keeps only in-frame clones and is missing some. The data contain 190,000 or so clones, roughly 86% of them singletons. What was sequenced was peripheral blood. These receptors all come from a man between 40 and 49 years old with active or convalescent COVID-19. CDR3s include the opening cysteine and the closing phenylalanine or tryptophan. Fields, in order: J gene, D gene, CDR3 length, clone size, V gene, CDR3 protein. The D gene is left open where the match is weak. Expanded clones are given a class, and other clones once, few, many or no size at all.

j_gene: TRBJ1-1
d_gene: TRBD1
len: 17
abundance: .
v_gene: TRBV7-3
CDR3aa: CASSLTGVAVRDTEAFF

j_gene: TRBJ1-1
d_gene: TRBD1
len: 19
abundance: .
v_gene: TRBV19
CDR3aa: CASSSSGDRALDRNTEAFF

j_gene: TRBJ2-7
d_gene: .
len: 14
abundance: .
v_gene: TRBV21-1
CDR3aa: CASSKEDRGYEQYF

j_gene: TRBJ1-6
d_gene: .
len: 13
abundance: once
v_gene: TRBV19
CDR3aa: CASSQDYNSPLHF

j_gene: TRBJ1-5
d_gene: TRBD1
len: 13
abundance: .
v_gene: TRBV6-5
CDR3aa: CASSRQGGQPQHF

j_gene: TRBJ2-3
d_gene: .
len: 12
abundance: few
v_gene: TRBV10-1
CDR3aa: CASSEGADTQYF

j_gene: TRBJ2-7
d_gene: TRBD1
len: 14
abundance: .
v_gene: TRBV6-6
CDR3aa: CASKPGQGRYEQYF

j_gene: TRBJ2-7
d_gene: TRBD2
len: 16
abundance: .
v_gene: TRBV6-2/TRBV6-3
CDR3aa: CASSRTGLAETYEQYF

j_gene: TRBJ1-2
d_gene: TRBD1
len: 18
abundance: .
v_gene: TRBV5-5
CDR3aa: CASSPEVSGQGIWYGYTF

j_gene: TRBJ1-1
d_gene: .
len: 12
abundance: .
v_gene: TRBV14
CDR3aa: CASSQGGGRAFF

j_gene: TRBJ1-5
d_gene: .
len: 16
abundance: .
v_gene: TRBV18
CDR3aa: CASSPDRTALNQPQHF

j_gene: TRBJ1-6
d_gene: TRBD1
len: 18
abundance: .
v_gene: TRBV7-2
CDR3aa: CASSLYPRGQGINSPLHF

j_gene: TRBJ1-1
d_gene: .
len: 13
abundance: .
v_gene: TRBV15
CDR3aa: CATSRSQGTEAFF

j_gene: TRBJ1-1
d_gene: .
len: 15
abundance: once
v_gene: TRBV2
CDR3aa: CASRYNREGNTEAFF

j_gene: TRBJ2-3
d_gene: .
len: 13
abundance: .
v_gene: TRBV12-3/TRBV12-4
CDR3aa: CASKVRDLDTQYF

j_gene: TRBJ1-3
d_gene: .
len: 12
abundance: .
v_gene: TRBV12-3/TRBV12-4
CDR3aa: CATERSGNTIYF

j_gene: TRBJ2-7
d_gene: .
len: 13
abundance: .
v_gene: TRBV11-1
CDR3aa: CASSLRQDYEQYF

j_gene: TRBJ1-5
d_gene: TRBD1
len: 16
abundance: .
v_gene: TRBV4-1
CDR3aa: CASSPGGTLSNQPQHF

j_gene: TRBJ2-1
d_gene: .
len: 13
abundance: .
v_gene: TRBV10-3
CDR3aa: CAIRARGHNEQFF

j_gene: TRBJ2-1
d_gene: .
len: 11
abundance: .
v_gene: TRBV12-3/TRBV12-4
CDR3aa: CASSPGDEQFF

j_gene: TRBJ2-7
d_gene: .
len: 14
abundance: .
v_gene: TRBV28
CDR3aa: CASSKTRDFYEQYF

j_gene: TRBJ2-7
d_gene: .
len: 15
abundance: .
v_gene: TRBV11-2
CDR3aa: CASSLYRGIPYEQYF

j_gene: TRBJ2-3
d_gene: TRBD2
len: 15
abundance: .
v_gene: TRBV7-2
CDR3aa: CASSQTSGGRDTQYF

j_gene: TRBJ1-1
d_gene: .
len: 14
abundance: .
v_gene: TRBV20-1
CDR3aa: CSASPGTPNTEAFF

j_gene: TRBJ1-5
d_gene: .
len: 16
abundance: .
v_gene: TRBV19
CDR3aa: CASSPNRVYSNQPQHF

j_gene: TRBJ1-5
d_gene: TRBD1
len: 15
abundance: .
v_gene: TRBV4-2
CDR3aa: CASSQDRGLSQPQHF

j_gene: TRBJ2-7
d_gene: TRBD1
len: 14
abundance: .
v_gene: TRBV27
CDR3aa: CASRKGAQMYEQYF

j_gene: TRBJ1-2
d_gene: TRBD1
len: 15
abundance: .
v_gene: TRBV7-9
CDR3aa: CASSLADREADGYTF

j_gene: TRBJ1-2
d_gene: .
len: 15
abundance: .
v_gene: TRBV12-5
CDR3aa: CASGLRMEGNYGYTF

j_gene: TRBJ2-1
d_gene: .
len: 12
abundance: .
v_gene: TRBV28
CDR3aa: CATPPGYNEQFF

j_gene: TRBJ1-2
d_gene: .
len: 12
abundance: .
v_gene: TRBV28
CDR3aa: CASSLGSYGYTF

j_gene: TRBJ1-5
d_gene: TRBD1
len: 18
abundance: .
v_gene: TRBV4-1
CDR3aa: CASSQDLGQGAGNQPQHF

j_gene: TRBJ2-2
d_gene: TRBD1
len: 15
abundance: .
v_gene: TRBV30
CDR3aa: CAWIRQGVNTGELFF

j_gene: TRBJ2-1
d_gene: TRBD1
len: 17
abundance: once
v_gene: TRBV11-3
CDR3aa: CASSPWDRASSYNEQFF

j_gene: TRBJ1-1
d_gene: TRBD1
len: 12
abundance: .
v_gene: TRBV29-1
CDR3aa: CSVDRGETEAFF

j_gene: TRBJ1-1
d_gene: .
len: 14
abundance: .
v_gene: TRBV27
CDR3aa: CASRVGLMNTEAFF

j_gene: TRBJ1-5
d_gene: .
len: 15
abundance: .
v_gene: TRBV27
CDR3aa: CASSFLRGPNQPQHF

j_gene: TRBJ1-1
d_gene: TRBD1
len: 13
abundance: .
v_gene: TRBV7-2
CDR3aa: CASSYGSTGAAFF

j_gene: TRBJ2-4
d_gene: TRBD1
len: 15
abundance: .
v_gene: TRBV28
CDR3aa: CASSSGGAGKNIQYF

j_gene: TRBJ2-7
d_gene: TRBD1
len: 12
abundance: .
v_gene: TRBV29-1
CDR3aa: CSAGQGNYEQYF

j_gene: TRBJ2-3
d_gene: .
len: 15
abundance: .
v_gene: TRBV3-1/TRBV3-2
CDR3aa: CASSQASIPGDTQYF

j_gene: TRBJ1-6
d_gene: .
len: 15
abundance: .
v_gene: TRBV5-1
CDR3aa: CASSLLTGPNSPLHF

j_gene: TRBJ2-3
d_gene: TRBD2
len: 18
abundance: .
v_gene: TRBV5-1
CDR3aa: CARSLGSGGGSSTDTQYF

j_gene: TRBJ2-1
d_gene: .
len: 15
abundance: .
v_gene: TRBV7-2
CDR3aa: CASSLAWAGDNEQFF

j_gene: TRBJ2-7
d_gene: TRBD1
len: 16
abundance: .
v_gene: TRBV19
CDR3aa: CASSTRDRDPLDEQYF

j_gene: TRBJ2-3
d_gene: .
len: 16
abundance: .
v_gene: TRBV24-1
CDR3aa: CATSDLRAGSTDTQYF

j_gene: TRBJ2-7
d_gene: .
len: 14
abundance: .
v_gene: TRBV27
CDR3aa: CASSRRPGAYEQYF

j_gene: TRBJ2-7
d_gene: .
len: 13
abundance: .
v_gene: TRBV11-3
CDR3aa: CASSLGEAYEQYF

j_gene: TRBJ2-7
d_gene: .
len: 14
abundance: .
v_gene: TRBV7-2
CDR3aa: CASSLSDAGYEQYF

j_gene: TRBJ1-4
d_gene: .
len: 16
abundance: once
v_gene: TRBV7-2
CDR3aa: CASSFWAGVPNEKLFF

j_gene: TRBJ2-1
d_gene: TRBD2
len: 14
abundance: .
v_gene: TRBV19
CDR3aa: CASRRLAGEYEQFF

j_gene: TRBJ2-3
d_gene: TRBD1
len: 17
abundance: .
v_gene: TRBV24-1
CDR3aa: CATSDSADRAGTDTQYF

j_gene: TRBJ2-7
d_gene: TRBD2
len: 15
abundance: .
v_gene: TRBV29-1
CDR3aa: CSFQTSGGGRYEQYF

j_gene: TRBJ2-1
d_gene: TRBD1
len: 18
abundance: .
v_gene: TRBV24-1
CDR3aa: CATSDLRTGGEYYNEQFF

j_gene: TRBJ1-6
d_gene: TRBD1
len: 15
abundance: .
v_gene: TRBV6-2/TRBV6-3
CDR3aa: CASSPRQGWNSPLHF

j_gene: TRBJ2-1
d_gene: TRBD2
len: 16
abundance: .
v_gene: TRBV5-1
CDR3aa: CASSLASSGGYNEQFF

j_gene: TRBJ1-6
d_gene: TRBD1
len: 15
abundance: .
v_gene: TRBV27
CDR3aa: CASRGDRGTISPLHF